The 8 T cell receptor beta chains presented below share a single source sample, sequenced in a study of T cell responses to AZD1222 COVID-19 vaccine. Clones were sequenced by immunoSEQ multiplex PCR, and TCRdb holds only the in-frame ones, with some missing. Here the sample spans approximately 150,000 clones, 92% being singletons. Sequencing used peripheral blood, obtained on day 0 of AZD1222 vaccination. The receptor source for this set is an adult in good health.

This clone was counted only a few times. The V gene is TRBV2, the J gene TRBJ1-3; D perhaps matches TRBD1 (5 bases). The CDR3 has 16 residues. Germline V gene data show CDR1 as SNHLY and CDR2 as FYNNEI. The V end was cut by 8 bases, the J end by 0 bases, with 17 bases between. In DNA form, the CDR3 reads TGTGCCAGCGGACAATCTACGTCCGGCTCTGGAAACACCATATATTTT. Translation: CASGQSTSGSGNTIYF.

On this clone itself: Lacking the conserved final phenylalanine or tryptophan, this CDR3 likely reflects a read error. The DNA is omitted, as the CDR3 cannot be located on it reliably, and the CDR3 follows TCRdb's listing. This CDR3 reads CASSLAFGAGI. The chain is built from TRBV5-8 and TRBJ1-2. The CDR3 region is 11 residues in length, termini included. Germline loops: CDR1 SGHTS, CDR2 YDEGEE.

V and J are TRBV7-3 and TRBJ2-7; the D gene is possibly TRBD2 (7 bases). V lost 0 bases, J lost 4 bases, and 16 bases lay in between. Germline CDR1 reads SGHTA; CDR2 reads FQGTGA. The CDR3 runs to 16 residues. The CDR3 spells CASSLTPGGPNYEQYF. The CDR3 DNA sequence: TGTGCCAGCAGCTTAACGCCCGGGGGGCCAAATTACGAGCAGTACTTC.

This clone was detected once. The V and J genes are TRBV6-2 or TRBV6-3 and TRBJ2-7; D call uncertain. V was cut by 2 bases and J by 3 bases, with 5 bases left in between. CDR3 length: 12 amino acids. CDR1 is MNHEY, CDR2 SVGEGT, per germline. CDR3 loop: CASSYGVYEQYF. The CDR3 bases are TGTGCCAGCAGTTACGGGGTCTACGAGCAGTACTTC.

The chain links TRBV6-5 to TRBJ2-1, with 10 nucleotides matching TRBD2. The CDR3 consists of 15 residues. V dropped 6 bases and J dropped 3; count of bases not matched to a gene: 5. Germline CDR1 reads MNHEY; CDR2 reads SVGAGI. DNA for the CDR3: TGTGCCAGCAGGGGGGGGACTAGCGTCTACAATGAGCAGTTCTTC. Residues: CASRGGTSVYNEQFF.

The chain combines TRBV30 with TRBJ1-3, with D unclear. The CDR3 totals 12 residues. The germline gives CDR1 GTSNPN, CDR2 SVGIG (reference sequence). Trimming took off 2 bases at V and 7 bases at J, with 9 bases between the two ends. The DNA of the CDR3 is TGTGCCTGGAGTACCCTGGGGAACACCATATATTTT. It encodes CAWSTLGNTIYF.

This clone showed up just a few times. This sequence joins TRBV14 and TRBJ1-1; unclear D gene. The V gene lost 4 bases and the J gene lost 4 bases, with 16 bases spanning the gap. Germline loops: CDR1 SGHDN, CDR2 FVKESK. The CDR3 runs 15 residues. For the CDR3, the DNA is TGTGCCAGCAGCCCCCCCGGGCGATTGGGCACTGAAGCTTTCTTT. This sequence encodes CASSPPGRLGTEAFF.

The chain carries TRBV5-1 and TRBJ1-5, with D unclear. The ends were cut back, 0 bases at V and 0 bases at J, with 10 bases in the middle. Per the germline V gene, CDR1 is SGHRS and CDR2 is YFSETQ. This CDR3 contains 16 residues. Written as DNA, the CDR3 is TGCGCCAGCAGCTTGGGGACTGATTATAGCAATCAGCCCCAGCATTTT. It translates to CASSLGTDYSNQPQHF.